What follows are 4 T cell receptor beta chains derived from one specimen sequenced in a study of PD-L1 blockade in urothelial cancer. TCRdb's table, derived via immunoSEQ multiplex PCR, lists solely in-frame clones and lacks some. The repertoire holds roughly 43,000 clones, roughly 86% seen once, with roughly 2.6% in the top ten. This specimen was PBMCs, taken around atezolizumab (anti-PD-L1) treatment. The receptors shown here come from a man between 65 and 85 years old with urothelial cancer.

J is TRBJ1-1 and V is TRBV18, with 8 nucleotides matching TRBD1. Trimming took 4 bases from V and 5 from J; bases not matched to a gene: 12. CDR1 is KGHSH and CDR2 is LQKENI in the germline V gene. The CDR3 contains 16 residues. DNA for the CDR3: TGTGCCAGCTCACGCTCCGGACAGGGAGAGTATACTGAAGCTTTCTTT. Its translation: CASSRSGQGEYTEAFF.

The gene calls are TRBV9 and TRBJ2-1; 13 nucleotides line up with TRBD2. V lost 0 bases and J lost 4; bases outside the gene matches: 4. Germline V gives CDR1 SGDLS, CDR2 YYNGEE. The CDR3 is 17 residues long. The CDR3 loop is CASSVARTSGRYNEQFF. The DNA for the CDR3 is TGTGCCAGCAGCGTAGCTAGGACTAGCGGGAGATACAATGAGCAGTTCTTC.

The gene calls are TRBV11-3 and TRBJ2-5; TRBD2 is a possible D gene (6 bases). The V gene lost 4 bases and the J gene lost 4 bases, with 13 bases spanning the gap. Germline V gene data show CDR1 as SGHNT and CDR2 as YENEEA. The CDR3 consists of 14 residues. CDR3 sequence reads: CASSSQMGGETQYF. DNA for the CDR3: TGTGCCAGCAGCTCCCAGATGGGGGGAGAGACCCAGTACTTC. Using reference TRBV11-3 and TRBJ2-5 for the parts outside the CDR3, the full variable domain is EAGVVQSPRYKIIEKKQPVAFWCNPISGHNTLYWYLQNLGQGPELLIRYENEEAVDDSQLPKDRFSAERLKGVDSTLKIQPAELGDSAVYLCASSSQMGGETQYFGPGTRLLVL.

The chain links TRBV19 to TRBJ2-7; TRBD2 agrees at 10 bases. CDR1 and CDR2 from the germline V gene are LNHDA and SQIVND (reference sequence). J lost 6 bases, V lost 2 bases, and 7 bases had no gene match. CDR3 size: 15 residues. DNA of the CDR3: TGTGCCAGTAGTATAACCTCTAGCGGGAGTCGCGAGCAGTACTTC. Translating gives CASSITSSGSREQYF.